This section outlines one TCR beta chain sequence together with its context. The antigen remains unidentified. Healthy bone marrow donors made up the cohort. The PCR had 60 Vbeta and 13 Jbeta primers. Profiling relied on immunoSEQ multiplex PCR, and the TCRdb table lists in-frame clones only, not all of them. The sample shows approximately 120,000 clones, around 80% of them seen only once. The V gene lost 5 bases and the J gene lost 6 bases, with 11 bases spanning the gap. CDR3 length equals 11 residues. Germline V gives CDR1 GTSNPN, CDR2 SVGIG (reference sequence). The sample originates from a study of cytomegalovirus exposure and HLA in healthy donors. Findings of the study overall: As a later analysis showed, several of the most significant clusters appeared to be linked to common viral pathogens. Within the data, a cluster of highly shared sequence variants was likely a sequencing artifact.

The clonotype was recovered from a young man in good health and CMV-seropositive. The chain combines TRBV30 with TRBJ2-7; D possibly corresponds to TRBD1 (5 bases). Input material: PBMCs. In DNA, the CDR3 is TGTGCCTGGGCCAGGGAACCCGAGCAGTACTTC. Residues: CAWAREPEQYF.